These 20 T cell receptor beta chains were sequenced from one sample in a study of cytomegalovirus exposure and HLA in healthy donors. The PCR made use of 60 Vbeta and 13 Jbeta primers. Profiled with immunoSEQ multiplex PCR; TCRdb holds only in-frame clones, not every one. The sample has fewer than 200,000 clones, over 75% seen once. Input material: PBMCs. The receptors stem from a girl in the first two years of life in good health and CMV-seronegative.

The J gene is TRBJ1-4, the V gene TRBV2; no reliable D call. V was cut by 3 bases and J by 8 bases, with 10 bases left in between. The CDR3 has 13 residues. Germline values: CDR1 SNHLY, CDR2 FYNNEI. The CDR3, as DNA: TGTGCCAGCAGTGATCGTATAACAGAAAAACTGTTTTTT. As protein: CASSDRITEKLFF.

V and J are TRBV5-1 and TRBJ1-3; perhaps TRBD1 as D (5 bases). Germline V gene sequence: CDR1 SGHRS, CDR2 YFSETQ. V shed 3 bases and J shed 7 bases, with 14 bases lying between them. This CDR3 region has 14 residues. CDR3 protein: CASSSDRMRNTIYF. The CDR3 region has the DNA TGCGCCAGCAGCTCCGACAGAATGAGGAACACCATATATTTT.

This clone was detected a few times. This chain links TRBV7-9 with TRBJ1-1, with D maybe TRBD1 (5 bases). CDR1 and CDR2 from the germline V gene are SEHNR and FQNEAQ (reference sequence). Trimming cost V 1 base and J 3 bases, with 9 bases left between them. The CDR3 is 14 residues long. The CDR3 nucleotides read TGTGCCAGCAGCTTAGTGTCGGGGGACACTGAAGCTTTCTTT. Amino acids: CASSLVSGDTEAFF. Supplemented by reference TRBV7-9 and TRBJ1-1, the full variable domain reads DTGVSQNPRHKITKRGQNVTFRCDPISEHNRLYWYRQTLGQGPEFLTYFQNEAQLEKSRLLSDRFSAERPKGSFSTLEIQRTEQGDSAMYLCASSLVSGDTEAFFGQGTRLTVV.

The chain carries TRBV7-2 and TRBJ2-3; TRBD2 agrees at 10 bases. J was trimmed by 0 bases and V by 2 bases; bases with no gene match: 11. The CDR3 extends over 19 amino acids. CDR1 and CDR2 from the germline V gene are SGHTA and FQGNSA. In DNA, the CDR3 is TGTGCCAGCAGCTTACAGTGGTCTACTAGCGGGATTAGCACAGATACGCAGTATTTT. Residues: CASSLQWSTSGISTDTQYF.

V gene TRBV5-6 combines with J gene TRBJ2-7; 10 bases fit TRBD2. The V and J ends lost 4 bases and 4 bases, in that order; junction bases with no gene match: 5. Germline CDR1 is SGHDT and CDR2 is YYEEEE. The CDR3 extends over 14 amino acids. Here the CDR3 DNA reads TGTGCCAGCAGCCGACTAGCGGGCGGATACGAGCAGTACTTC. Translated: CASSRLAGGYEQYF.

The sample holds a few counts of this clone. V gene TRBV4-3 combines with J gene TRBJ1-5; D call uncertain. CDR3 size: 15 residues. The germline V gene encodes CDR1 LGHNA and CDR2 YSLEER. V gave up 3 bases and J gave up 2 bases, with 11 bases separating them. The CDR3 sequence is CASSQEWRGNQPQHF. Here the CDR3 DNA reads TGCGCCAGCAGCCAGGAATGGAGGGGCAATCAGCCCCAGCATTTT.

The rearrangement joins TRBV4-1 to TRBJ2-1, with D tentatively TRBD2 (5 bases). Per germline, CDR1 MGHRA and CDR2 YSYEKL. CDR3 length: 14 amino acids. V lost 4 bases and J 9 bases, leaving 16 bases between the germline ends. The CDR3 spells CASSLLRAVSEQFF. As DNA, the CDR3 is TGCGCCAGCAGCCTACTGAGAGCGGTTAGTGAGCAGTTCTTC.

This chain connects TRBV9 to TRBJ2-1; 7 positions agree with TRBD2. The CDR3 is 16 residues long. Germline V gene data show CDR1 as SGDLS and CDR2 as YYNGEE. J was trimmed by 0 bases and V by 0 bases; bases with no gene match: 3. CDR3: CASSVAAGSSYNEQFF. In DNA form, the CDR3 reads TGTGCCAGCAGCGTAGCAGCGGGATCCTCCTACAATGAGCAGTTCTTC. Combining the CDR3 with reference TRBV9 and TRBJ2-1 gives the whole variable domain DSGVTQTPKHLITATGQRVTLRCSPRSGDLSVYWYQQSLDQGLQFLIQYYNGEERAKGNILERFSAQQFPDLHSELNLSSLELGDSALYFCASSVAAGSSYNEQFFGPGTRLTVL.

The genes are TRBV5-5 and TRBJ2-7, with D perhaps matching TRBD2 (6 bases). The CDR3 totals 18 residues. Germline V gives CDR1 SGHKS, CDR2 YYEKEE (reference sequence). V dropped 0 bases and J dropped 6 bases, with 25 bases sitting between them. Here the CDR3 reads CASSLALIPGLLRVEQYF. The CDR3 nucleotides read TGTGCCAGCAGCTTGGCCCTAATACCGGGACTCCTCCGAGTCGAGCAGTACTTC.

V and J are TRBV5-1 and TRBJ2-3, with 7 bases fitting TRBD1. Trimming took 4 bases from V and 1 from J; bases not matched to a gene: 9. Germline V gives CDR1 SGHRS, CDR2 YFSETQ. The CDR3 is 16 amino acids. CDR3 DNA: TGCGCCAGCAGCAGGGGGCCCGCACTCCGCACAGATACGCAGTATTTT. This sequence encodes CASSRGPALRTDTQYF.

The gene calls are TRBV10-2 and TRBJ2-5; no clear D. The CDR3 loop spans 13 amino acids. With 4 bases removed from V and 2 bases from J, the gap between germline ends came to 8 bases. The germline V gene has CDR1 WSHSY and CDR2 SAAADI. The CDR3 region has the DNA TGCGCCAGCAGTGTAAACAGTCAAGAGACCCAGTACTTC. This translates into CASSVNSQETQYF.

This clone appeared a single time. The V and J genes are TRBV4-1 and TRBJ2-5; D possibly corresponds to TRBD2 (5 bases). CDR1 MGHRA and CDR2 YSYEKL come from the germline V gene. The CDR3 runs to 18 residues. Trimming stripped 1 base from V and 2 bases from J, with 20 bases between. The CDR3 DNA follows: TGCGCCAGCAGCCAAGTGTATCCAACTAGATGGCAGCAAGAGACCCAGTACTTC. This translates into CASSQVYPTRWQQETQYF.

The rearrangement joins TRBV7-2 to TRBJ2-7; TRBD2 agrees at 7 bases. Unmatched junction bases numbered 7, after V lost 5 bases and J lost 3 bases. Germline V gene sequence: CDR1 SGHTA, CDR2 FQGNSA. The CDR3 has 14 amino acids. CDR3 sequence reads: CASSGGTIVYEQYF. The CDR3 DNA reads TGTGCCAGCAGCGGGGGGACTATCGTCTACGAGCAGTACTTC.

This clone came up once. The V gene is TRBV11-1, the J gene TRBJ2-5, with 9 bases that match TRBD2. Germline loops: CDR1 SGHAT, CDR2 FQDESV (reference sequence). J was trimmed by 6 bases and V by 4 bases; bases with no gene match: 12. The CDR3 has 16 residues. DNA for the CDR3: TGTGCCAGCAGCTCGTCCCGACTAGCGGCCCCCCAGACCCAGTACTTC. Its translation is CASSSSRLAAPQTQYF.

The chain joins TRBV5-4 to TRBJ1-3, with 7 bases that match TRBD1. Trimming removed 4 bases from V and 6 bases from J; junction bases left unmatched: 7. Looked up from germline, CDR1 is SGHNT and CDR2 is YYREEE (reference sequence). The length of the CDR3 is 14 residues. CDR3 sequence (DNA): TGTGCCAGCAGCCGCTTGGGGACAGCAAACACCATATATTTT. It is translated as CASSRLGTANTIYF.

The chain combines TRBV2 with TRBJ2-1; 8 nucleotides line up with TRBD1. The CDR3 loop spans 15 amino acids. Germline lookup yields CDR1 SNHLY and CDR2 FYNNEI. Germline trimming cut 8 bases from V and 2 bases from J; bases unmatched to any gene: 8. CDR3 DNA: TGTGCCAGCCTCGATGGGACAGGACCCTACAATGAGCAGTTCTTC. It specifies CASLDGTGPYNEQFF.

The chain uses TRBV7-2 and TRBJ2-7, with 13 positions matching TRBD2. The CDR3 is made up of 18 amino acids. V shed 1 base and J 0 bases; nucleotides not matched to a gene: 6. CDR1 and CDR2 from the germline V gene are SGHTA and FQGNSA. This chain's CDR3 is CASSLVRTSGSPSYEQYF. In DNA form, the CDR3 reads TGTGCCAGCAGCTTAGTCCGGACTAGCGGGAGTCCCTCCTACGAGCAGTACTTC. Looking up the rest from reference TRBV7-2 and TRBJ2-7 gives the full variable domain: GAGVSQSPSNKVTEKGKDVELRCDPISGHTALYWYRQSLGQGLEFLIYFQGNSAPDKSGLPSDRFSAERTGGSVSTLTIQRTQQEDSAVYLCASSLVRTSGSPSYEQYFGPGTRLTVT.

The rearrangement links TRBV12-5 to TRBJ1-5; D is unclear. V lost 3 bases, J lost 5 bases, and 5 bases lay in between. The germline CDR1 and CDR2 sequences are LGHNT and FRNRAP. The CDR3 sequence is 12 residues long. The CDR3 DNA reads TGTGCTAGTGGTTTTTCCGATCAGCCCCAGCATTTT. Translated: CASGFSDQPQHF.

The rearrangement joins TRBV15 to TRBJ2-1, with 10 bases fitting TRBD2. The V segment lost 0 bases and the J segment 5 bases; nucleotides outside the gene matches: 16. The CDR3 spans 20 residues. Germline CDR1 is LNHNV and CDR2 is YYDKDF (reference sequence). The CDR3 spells CATSRDSLAGGQYLHNEQFF. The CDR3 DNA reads TGTGCCACCAGCAGAGATTCGTTAGCGGGGGGCCAATATTTACACAATGAGCAGTTCTTC.

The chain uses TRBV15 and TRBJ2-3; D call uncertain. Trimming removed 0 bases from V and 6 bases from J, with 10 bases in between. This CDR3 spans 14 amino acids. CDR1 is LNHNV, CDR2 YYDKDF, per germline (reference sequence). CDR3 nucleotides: TGTGCCACCAGCAGAGACAGATCCGGGGATACGCAGTATTTT. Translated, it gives CATSRDRSGDTQYF.